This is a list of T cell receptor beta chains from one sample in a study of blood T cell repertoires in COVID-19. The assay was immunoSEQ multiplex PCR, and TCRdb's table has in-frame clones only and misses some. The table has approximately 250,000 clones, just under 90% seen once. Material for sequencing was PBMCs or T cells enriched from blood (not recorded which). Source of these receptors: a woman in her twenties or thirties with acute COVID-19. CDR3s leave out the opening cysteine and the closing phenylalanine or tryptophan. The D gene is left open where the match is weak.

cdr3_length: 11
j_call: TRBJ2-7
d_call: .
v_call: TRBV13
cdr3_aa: ASSLGVEYEQY

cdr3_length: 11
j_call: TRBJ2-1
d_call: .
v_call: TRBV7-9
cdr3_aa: ASSPQTILEQF

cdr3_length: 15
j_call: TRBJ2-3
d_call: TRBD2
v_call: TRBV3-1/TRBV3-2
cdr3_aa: ASSQGWGGIISDTQY

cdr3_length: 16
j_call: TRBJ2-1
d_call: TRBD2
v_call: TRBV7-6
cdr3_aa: ASSLVGGAGGPRSEQF

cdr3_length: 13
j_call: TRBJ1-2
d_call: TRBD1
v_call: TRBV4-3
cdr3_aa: ASSQEGGGSYGYT

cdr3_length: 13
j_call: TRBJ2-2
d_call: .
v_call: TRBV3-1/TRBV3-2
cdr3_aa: ASGEPSGGTGELF

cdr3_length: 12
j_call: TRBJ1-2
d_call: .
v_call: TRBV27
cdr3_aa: ASSPQRQSFGYT

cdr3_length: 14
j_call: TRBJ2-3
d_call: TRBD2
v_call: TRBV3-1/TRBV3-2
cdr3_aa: ASSTLAGGSTDTQY

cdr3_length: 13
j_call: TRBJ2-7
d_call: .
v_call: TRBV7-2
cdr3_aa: ASSLTSIGSYEQY

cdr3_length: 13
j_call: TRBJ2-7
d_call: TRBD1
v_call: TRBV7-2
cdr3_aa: ASSFGTGGFNEQY

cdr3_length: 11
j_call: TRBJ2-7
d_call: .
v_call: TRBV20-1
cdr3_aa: SASVPSSYEQY

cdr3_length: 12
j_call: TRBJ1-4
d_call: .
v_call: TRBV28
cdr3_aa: ASSDSGPSEKLF

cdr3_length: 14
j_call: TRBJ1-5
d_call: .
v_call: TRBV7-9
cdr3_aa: ASSQGGIYSNQPQH

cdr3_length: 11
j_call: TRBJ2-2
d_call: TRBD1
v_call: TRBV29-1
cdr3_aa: SGVTGEAGELF

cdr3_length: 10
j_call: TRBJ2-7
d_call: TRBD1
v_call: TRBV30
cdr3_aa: AWDRGPYEQY

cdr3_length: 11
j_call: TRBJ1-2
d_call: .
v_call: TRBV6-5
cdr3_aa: ASSPDGNYGYT

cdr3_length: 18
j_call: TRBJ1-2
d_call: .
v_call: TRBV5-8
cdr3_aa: ASSLVALTLPAGAGVGYT

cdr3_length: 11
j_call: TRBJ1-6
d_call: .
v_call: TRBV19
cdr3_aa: ATRDNYNSPLH

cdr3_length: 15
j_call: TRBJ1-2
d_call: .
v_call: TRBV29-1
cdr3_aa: SVEGLTGYGTNYGYT

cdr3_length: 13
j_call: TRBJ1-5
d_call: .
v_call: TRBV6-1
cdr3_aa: ASSEGQGGGQPQH

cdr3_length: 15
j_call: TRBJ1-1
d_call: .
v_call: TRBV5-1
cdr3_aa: ASSLALGGEGNTEAF

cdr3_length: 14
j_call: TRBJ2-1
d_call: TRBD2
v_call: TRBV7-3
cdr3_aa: ASRGSGIRREVEQF

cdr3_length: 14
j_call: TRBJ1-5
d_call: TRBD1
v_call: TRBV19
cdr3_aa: ASTLGRTGGSQPQH

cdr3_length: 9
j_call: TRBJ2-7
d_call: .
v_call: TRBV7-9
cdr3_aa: ASSTQGEQY

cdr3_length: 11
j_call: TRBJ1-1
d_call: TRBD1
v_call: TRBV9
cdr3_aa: ASTSRGSTEAF

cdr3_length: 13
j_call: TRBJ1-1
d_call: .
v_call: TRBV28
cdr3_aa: ASSPPGTMNTEAF

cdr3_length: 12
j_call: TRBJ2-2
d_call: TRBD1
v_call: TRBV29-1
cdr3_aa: SVAQGAGAGELF

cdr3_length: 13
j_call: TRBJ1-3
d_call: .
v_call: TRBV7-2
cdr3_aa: ASSDEQVAGNTIY

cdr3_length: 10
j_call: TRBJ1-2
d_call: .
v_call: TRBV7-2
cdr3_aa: ASSLRGDGYT

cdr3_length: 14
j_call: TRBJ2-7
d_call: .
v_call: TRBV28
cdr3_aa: ASTPNRQGSIYEQY

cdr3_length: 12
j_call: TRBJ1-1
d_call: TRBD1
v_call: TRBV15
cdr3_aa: ATSRVTGGTEAF

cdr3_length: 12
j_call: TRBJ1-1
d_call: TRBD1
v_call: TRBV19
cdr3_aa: ASQAGGMNTEAF

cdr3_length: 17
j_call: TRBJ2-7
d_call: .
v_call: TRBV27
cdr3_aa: ASSNRQGRSREPLGEQY

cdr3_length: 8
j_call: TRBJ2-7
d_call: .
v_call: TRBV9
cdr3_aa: ASSPNEQY

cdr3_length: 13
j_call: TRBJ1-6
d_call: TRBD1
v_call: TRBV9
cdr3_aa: ASSAPGQGYSPLH